This TCR beta chain originates from a study of blood T cell repertoires in COVID-19. Looking at the study overall: Acute-phase and convalescent COVID-19 samples originated in the United States, Italy and Spain. The analysed material was cDNA or gDNA that came from T cells, B-cell-depleted T cells, or PBMCs.

Original methodology: Amplification with reference gene primers provided the estimates of nucleated cell counts. Libraries were prepared by immunoSEQ multiplex PCR; TCRdb keeps only in-frame clonotypes and omits some of them. From that table come the V and J calls and clone size; the DNA was used to work out D and trimming. This table has about 160,000 clones, 78% appearing once. The CDR3 has 13 amino acids. The V and J ends lost 3 bases and 5 bases respectively, with 10 bases between them. Germline assignment: CDR1 WNHNN and CDR2 SYGVQD (reference sequence). J is TRBJ2-5 and V is TRBV10-1; possibly TRBD2 for D (6 bases). Specimen: peripheral blood. This receptor was identified in a woman of 80 years or more with acute or convalescent COVID-19. CDR3 nucleotides: TGCGCCAGCAGTGATGGGGGGTCGGAGACCCAGTACTTC. Translating gives CASSDGGSETQYF.